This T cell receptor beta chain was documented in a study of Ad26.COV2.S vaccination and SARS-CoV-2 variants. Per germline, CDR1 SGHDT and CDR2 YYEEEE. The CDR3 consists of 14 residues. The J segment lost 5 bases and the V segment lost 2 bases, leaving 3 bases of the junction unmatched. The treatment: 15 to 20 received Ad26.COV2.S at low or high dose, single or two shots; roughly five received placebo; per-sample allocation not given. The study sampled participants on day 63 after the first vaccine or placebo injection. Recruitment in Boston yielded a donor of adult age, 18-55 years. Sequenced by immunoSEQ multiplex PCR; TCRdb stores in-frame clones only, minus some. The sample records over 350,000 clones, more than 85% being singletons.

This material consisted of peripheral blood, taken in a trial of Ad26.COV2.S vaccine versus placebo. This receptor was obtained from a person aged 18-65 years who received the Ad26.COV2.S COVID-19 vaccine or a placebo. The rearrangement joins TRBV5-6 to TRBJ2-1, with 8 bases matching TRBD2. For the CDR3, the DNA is TGTGCCAGCAGCTTTCGGGGGGGTAACAATGAGCAGTTCTTC. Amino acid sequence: CASSFRGGNNEQFF.